This T cell receptor (beta chain) derives from a study of shared clonotypes between healthy human individuals (dated by TCRdb to 2020 to 2021). Regarding the complete study: A few men and a couple of women, aged 18 to 49 years, made up the cohort. Blood TCR repertoires of about 5 healthy adults were deeply sequenced to estimate repertoire size and the extent of clonotype sharing between individuals. Libraries were prepared and TCR repertoires were sequenced by different laboratories using diverse techniques, in order to increase sequencing depth and limit assay-specific biases. For each donor, CD4 naive and CD4 memory were each run on three plates, CD8 naive on two plates, and CD8 memory on one plate. Leukapheresis yielded between about 0.85 and 10 billion PBMCs per donor.

Using the deep immunoSEQ assay, multiplex PCR amplified TCR CDR3 regions from genomic DNA. Extracted genomic DNA from each cell subset was spread evenly across all wells of several immunoSEQ 96-well plates, with each plate serving as a replicate. For sorted subsets, 200 to 250 ng of genomic DNA, equivalent to 25,000 to 35,000 T cell genomes, went into each replicate PCR. Purified libraries were measured with a Qubit 3.0 fluorometer, size-checked on a Bioanalyzer 2100, and measured again with the KAPA Library Quantification kit. A separate single-read 150-cycle Illumina NextSeq 550 flow cell was used to sequence each immunoSEQ 96-well plate. The original methods were these. Because the immunoSEQ output held only junctional sequences and lacked quality scores, the filtering could not match the filtering applied to full-length reads. Sequences were annotated with PyIR, a Python wrapper for IgBLAST v1.9, using IMGT germline references to assign V/J genes and CDR3. Reads with weak V/J assignments (E-value above 1e-6), missing CDR3, stop codons, out-of-frame junctions, or ambiguous translated residues were removed. V3J clonotypes were defined by identical inferred V gene, J gene, and CDR3 amino acid sequence. To compute the percentage overlap between repertoires, the number of shared unique clonotypes was divided by the size of the smaller repertoire. Three approaches were used to assess repertoire richness: RTK rarefaction, the Chao1 estimator, and Recon v2.1 estimates of unobserved clonotypes. Generation probabilities for all TCRbeta clonotypes obtained by the gDNA method from a few donors were computed using OLGA. This immuneACCESS table, as held by TCRdb, lists in-frame sequences with V and J called but not all clones. Of the missing ones, under half trace to an unresolved V gene in checked studies; the others have no known cause. D and trimming come from the DNA, and the V and J calls and clone size come from that table. The sample table lists 1 million to 1.3 million clones, around three quarters of them with a count of one. Clones ranked in the top ten supply 0.5% to 0.65% of the sample.

A remark on this clone: The antigen it binds to is not known. Per-nucleotide qualities are absent, and no much larger clonotype sits a single base away.

Healthy HIV-negative adults with no recently reported acute infections or vaccinations were included as donors. Only Caucasian adults living in Nashville, Tennessee, USA were represented among the donors. CD4+ T cells were enriched by magnetic negative selection; naive cells were then positively selected on CD45RA, and the negative fraction formed the memory subset. Blood was collected by leukapheresis, and PBMCs were isolated by Ficoll-Histopaque density gradient centrifugation and then cryopreserved in liquid nitrogen vapor phase. Purity and quantity of every magnetically sorted T cell population were checked by analytical flow cytometry. Genomic DNA was isolated from every sorted fraction and measured by UV absorbance on a Nanodrop 2000c. The paper's findings and limits, for the study overall: Sharing across several donors was observed for around 5% of naive CD4, over 3% of naive CD8, 2% to 2.5% of memory CD4, and about 0.38% of memory CD8 clonotypes. Compared with non-shared clonotypes, the clonotypes found in all four sorted-subset donors had higher generation probabilities. Incomplete sequencing was indicated by rarefaction of sorted-subset datasets, despite the large sequencing depth. The genetic and exposure-history diversity represented was limited by the small number of donors. Pairwise subsampling led to the expectation that sequencing depth would affect the degree of clonotype sharing among donors. Larger estimated clonotype richness was generally found for naive subsets than for memory subsets. Sampling was restricted to blood, and TCR repertoires in tissue are likely to differ from TCR repertoires in blood.

Sequences SGHVS (CDR1) and FQNEAQ (CDR2) are obtained from the germline V gene. Inclusive of the bounding cysteine and phenylalanine, the CDR3 is 14 residues long. Just CDR3 DNA is preserved here, 42 bases in frame from base 1. Trimming costs V 2 bases and J 4 bases, and their ends lie 9 bases apart. The chain was built from TRBV7-8 and TRBJ1-5; the D gene cannot be named for sure. Sequenced material: memory CD4+ T cells from PBMCs. Taken with the paper, the label for cell subset or site translates to: CD45RA-negative fraction. The clonotype originates from a man younger than 35 in good health. Some clones in this sample may be carry-over from other donors' samples. This receptor carries the CDR3 CASSLLARNQPQHF. The DNA sequence follows: TGTGCCAGCAGCTTACTTGCCAGGAATCAGCCCCAGCATTTT.